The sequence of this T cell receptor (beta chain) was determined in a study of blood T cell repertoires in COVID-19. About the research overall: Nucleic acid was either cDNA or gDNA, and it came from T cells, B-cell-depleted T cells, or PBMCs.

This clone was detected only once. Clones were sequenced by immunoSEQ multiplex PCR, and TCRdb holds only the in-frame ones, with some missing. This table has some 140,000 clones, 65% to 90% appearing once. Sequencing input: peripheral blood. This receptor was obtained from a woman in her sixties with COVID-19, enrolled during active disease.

CDR3 loop: CASRGQGASYEQYF. The CDR3 nucleotides read TGTGCCAGCAGGGGACAGGGGGCATCCTACGAGCAGTACTTC. The chain carries TRBV2 and TRBJ2-7; 12 positions match TRBD1. The CDR3 loop spans 14 amino acids. Germline V lookup: CDR1 SNHLY, CDR2 FYNNEI. V lost 6 bases to trimming and J lost 1 base; unmatched junction nucleotides: 1. The whole variable domain, filled in from reference TRBV2 and TRBJ2-7, reads EPEVTQTPSHQVTQMGQEVILRCVPISNHLYFYWYRQILGQKVEFLVSFYNNEISEKSEIFDDQFSVERPDGSNFTLKIRSTKLEDSAMYFCASRGQGASYEQYFGPGTRLTVT.